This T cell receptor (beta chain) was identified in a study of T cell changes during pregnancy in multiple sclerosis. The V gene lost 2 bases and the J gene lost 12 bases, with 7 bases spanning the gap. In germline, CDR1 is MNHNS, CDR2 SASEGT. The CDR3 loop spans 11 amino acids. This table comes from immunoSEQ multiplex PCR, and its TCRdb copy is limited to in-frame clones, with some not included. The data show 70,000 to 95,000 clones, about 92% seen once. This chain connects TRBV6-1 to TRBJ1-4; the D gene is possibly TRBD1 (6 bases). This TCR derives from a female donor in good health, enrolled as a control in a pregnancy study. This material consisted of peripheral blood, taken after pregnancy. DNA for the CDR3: TGTGCCAGCAGTGAACCAGGGGAACTGTTTTTT. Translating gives CASSEPGELFF.